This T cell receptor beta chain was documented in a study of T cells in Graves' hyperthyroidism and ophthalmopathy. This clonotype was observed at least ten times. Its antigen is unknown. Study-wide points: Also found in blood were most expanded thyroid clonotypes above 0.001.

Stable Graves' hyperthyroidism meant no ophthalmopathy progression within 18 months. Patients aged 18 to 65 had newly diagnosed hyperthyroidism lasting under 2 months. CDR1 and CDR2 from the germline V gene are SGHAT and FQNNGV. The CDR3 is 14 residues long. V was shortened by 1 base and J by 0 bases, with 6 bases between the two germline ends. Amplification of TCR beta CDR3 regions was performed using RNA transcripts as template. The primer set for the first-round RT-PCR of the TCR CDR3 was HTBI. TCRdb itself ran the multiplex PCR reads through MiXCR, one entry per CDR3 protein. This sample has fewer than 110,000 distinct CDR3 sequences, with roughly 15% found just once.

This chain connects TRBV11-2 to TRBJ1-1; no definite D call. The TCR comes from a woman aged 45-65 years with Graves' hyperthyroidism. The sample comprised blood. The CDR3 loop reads CASSLVSVNTEAFF. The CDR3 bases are TGTGCCAGCAGCTTAGTGTCGGTGAACACTGAAGCTTTCTTT.